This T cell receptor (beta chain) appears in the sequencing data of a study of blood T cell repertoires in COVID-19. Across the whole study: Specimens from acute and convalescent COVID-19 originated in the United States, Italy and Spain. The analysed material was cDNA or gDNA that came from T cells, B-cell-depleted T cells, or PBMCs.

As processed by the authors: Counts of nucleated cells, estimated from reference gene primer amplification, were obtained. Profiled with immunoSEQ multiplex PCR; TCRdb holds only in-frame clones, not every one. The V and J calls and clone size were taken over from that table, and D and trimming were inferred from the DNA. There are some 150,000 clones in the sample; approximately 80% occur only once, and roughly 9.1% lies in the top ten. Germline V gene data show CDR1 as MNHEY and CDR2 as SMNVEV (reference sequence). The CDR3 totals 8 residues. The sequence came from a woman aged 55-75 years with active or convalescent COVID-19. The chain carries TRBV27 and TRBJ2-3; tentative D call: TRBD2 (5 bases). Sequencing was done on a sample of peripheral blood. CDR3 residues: CGEGTQYF. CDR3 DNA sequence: TGTGGAGAGGGTACGCAGTATTTT.